The entry below gives a single TCR beta chain sequence along with its context. This entry is derived from a study of blood T cell repertoires in COVID-19. Study information: Acute-phase and convalescent COVID-19 samples originated in the United States, Italy and Spain. PBMCs, B-cell-depleted T cells, or T cells were the source of the cDNA or gDNA that made up the material.

Original handling: Amplification of reference gene primers was used by the study to estimate nucleated cell counts. Sequencing was performed with immunoSEQ multiplex PCR; in TCRdb, only in-frame clones are kept and a portion is missing. V and J calls and clone size are as listed in that table; D and trimming were resolved from the DNA. The data hold 200,000 to 300,000 clones, with more than 80% observed a single time. In Seattle, patients joined the study during active infection and were tracked longitudinally. V was clipped by 4 bases and J by 6 bases, with 18 bases between them. Germline CDR1 is SGHRS and CDR2 is YFSETQ. The CDR3 is 15 residues long.

The sequence was collected from an elderly woman with COVID-19, enrolled during active disease. The chain couples TRBV5-1 to TRBJ2-3; tentative D call: TRBD2 (6 bases). The sample taken for sequencing was peripheral blood. CDR3 loop: CASSAGTPVADTQYF. DNA for the CDR3: TGCGCCAGCAGCGCAGGGACTCCGGTAGCGGATACGCAGTATTTT.